This entry features one T cell receptor (beta chain) sequence. The antigen is not known. Trimming removed 7 bases at V and 4 bases at J, with 10 bases between. The CDR3 has 12 residues. The germline CDR1 and CDR2 sequences are MNHEY and SVGAGI. These data come from a study of T cell responses to AZD1222 COVID-19 vaccine. Overall study findings and caveats: The donor group comprised mostly white British people and more females; the analysis possibly underestimated clonal diversity.

Using immunoSEQ multiplex PCR, the repertoire was profiled, and TCRdb retains in-frame clones only, with some absent. The sample carries some 200,000 clones, 88% recorded once. Sequenced here: peripheral blood, sampled 28 days after the second AZD1222 dose. This sequence originates from an adult who received the AZD1222 COVID-19 vaccine. The chain uses TRBV6-5 and TRBJ2-5; D is ambiguous. In DNA, the CDR3 is TGTGCCAGCACCGACCCCGGAGAGACCCAGTACTTC. Translating gives CASTDPGETQYF.